This T cell receptor beta chain came from a study of identical twins. Donors uniformly comprised healthy Caucasians. In its sample, this clonotype was seen a few times. Its target is not known. TCRdb processed the 5' RACE reads anew with MiXCR; each CDR3 protein has one entry. The sample comprises 500,000 or so distinct CDR3 sequences, 20% to 25% of which are singletons, and 0.91% rests with the top ten. Study-level points and caveats: Analyses of zero insertions could, in part, be confounded by invariant MAIT and iNKT cells.

The V end was cut by 6 bases, the J end by 3 bases, with 12 bases between. The CDR3 is made up of 12 amino acids. Germline-derived CDR1 and CDR2 are DFQATT and SNEGSKA (reference sequence). The data also belong to a second study, concerning T cells expressing NK-cell markers.

The clonotype originates from a woman aged 18-35 years in good health. The sequenced material came from CD4+ T cells sorted from blood. The chain employs TRBV20-1 and TRBJ2-7, with D possibly TRBD2 on 5 matching bases. The CDR3 DNA reads TGCAGTGCCCCGGACGGGAACTACGAGCAGTACTTC. As protein: CSAPDGNYEQYF.